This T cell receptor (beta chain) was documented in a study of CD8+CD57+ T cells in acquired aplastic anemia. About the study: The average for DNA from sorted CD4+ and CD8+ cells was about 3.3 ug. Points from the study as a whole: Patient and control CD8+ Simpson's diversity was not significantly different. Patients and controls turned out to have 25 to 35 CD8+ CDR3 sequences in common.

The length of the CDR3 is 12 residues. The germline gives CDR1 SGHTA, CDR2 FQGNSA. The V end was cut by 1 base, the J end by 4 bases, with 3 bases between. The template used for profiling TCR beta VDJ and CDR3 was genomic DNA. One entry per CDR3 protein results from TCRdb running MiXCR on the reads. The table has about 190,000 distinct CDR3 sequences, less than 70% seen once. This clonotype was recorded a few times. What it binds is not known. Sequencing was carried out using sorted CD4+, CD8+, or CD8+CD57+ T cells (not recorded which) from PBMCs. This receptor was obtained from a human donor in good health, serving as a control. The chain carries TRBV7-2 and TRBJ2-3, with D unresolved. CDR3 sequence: CASSLVADTQYF. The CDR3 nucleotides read TGTGCCAGCAGCTTAGTGGCAGATACGCAGTATTTT.